A single sample gave rise to the 29 T cell receptor beta chains below, sequenced in a study of shared clonotypes between healthy human individuals. Assay: immunoSEQ multiplex PCR; the TCRdb copy retains only in-frame clones and omits some. Of some 690,000 clones detected, roughly 87% appear once; the ten largest clones hold 30% to 40%. The specimen was memory CD8+ T cells from PBMCs. Subset denoted: CD45RO+ cells pooled with CCR7-negative TemRA cells. These receptor sequences come from a man aged 18 to 29 in good health. Some clones in this sample may be carry-over from other donors' samples.

The chain joins TRBV27 to TRBJ2-3; D is undetermined. V gave up 7 bases and J gave up 8 bases, with 22 bases separating them. The CDR3 is 15 residues long. Germline-derived CDR1 and CDR2 are MNHEY and SMNVEV (reference sequence). CDR3 amino acids: CASTSSLTILGTQYF. DNA of the CDR3: TGTGCCAGCACCTCGAGTTTGACCATTTTAGGTACGCAGTATTTT.

The genes are TRBV7-9 and TRBJ1-2; D unresolved. Germline V lookup: CDR1 SEHNR, CDR2 FQNEAQ (reference sequence). The CDR3 totals 15 residues. Trimming cost V 0 bases and J 4 bases, with 12 bases left between them. The CDR3 region has the DNA TGTGCCAGCAGCTTAGCGTGGGCAGTCCGCTATGGCTACACCTTC. This encodes CASSLAWAVRYGYTF. Filled out from reference TRBV7-9 and TRBJ1-2, the complete variable domain reads DTGVSQNPRHKITKRGQNVTFRCDPISEHNRLYWYRQTLGQGPEFLTYFQNEAQLEKSRLLSDRFSAERPKGSFSTLEIQRTEQGDSAMYLCASSLAWAVRYGYTFGSGTRLTVV.

This chain links TRBV4-3 with TRBJ2-2; D is unresolved. The V and J ends lost 4 bases and 1 base respectively, with 7 bases between them. The CDR3 loop spans 14 amino acids. The germline V gene has CDR1 LGHNA and CDR2 YSLEER. CDR3 in DNA: TGCGCCAGCAGCCGCACAATGAACACCGGGGAGCTGTTTTTT. Translated, it gives CASSRTMNTGELFF.

The V call is TRBV9, the J call TRBJ2-7, with 10 bases aligning to TRBD1. The CDR3 length is 15 residues. The V gene's germline CDR1 is SGDLS and CDR2 YYNGEE. Losses at the gene ends were 3 bases for V and 5 bases for J; bases not matched to a gene: 8. The CDR3, as DNA: TGTGCCAGCAGCGGCCGGGACAGGGGCGTCCACGAGCAGTACTTC. Its translation is CASSGRDRGVHEQYF. Using reference TRBV9 and TRBJ2-7 for the parts outside the CDR3, the full variable domain is DSGVTQTPKHLITATGQRVTLRCSPRSGDLSVYWYQQSLDQGLQFLIQYYNGEERAKGNILERFSAQQFPDLHSELNLSSLELGDSALYFCASSGRDRGVHEQYFGPGTRLTVT.

V is TRBV23-1 and J is TRBJ2-7, with TRBD1 as a possible D gene (6 bases). TRBV23-1 is flagged as an ORF with uncertain function. The CDR3 runs 15 residues. V lost 2 bases and J 3 bases, leaving 14 bases between the germline ends. The CDR3 DNA is TGCGCCAGCAGTCAACGTGGACAGTGCTTCTACGAGCAGTACTTC. It codes for CASSQRGQCFYEQYF.

This sequence joins TRBV30 and TRBJ2-5; 8 nucleotides line up with TRBD1. Germline-derived CDR1 and CDR2 are GTSNPN and SVGIG (reference sequence). Unmatched junction bases numbered 4, after V lost 3 bases and J lost 4 bases. The CDR3 is made up of 13 amino acids. CDR3 sequence reads: CAWSRTGRETQYF. As DNA, the CDR3 is TGTGCCTGGAGCAGGACAGGGAGAGAGACCCAGTACTTC.

This chain links TRBV19 with TRBJ1-2; D ambiguous. This CDR3 comprises 15 residues. CDR1 is LNHDA and CDR2 is SQIVND in the germline V gene (reference sequence). Trimming shortened V by 3 bases and J by 1 base, and 12 bases separated the two germline ends. The CDR3 reads CASSIWLRNNYGYTF. The DNA of the CDR3 is TGTGCCAGTAGTATTTGGCTGAGGAATAACTATGGCTACACCTTC.

This clone was recorded once. J is TRBJ2-7 and V is TRBV27, with 7 positions matching TRBD1. The CDR3 consists of 16 residues. CDR1 and CDR2 from the germline V gene are MNHEY and SMNVEV (reference sequence). V shed 2 bases and J 2 bases; nucleotides not matched to a gene: 9. The CDR3 region is CASSLNTGALTYEQYF. In nucleotides, the CDR3 is TGTGCCAGCAGTTTAAATACAGGGGCTTTGACCTACGAGCAGTACTTC.

The V and J genes are TRBV11-2 and TRBJ1-4; no definite D call. This CDR3 is 14 amino acids long. V lost 6 bases and J lost 5, with 13 bases in between. Germline CDR1 is SGHAT and CDR2 is FQNNGV. In nucleotides, the CDR3 is TGTGCCAGCAGGCACAGTGCGGGGAATGAAAAACTGTTTTTT. It codes for CASRHSAGNEKLFF.

The chain couples TRBV14 to TRBJ2-3, with D hard to call. This CDR3 comprises 13 residues. V was trimmed by 4 bases and J by 2 bases, leaving 7 bases between them. CDR1 and CDR2 from the germline V gene are SGHDN and FVKESK. The DNA of the CDR3 is TGTGCCAGCAGCCTAATCCACACAGATACGCAGTATTTT. Translation: CASSLIHTDTQYF.

V is TRBV10-3 and J is TRBJ2-7, with 7 bases matching TRBD2. Germline V gene data show CDR1 as ENHRY and CDR2 as SYGVKD. Losses at the gene ends were 10 bases for V and 3 bases for J; bases not matched to a gene: 9. The CDR3 runs to 13 residues. CDR3 nucleotide sequence: TGTGCCACCGAGCGAGCGGGGTACTACGAGCAGTACTTC. It is translated as CATERAGYYEQYF.

This sequence joins TRBV19 and TRBJ2-7; weak D call: TRBD1 (6 bases). V lost 10 bases and J lost 2, with 12 bases in between. Germline-derived CDR1 and CDR2 are LNHDA and SQIVND (reference sequence). The CDR3 is 12 amino acids. This CDR3 reads CATTGQPYEQYF. The CDR3 nucleotides are TGTGCCACCACCGGACAGCCCTACGAGCAGTACTTC.

The J gene is TRBJ2-3, the V gene TRBV27; 7 nucleotides agree with TRBD2. With 7 bases clipped from V and 2 bases from J, the junction kept 12 bases outside the gene matches. CDR1 MNHEY and CDR2 SMNVEV come from the germline V gene (reference sequence). The CDR3 covers 16 residues. CDR3 sequence: CASTRQAGTFTDTQYF. The CDR3 DNA sequence: TGTGCCAGCACCAGACAAGCGGGAACCTTCACAGATACGCAGTATTTT.

The chain uses TRBV5-6 and TRBJ1-2; D ambiguous. The CDR3 has 12 amino acids. Germline values: CDR1 SGHDT, CDR2 YYEEEE. Trimming took 3 bases from V and 4 from J, leaving 7 bases between them. In DNA form, the CDR3 reads TGTGCCAGCAGCTCGGTTTCCTATGGCTACACCTTC. Its protein product is CASSSVSYGYTF.

The chain employs TRBV5-5 and TRBJ2-5; no clear D gene. CDR1 SGHKS and CDR2 YYEKEE come from the germline V gene (reference sequence). Trimming took 4 bases from V and 4 from J, leaving 14 bases between them. CDR3 length: 14 amino acids. For the CDR3, the DNA is TGTGCCAGCAGCCTGTTGGGAAGGGCAGAGACCCAGTACTTC. Encoded protein: CASSLLGRAETQYF. Full variable domain (outside the CDR3, taken from reference TRBV5-5 and TRBJ2-5): DAGVTQSPTHLIKTRGQQVTLRCSPISGHKSVSWYQQVLGQGPQFIFQYYEKEERGRGNFPDRFSARQFPNYSSELNVNALLLGDSALYLCASSLLGRAETQYFGPGTRLLVL.

The rearrangement links TRBV2 to TRBJ2-3, with TRBD2 matching 11 bases. The CDR3 has 19 residues. The V gene end was trimmed by 5 bases and the J gene end by 5 bases; junction bases not matched to a gene: 18. Germline V gives CDR1 SNHLY, CDR2 FYNNEI. CDR3 DNA sequence: TGTGCCAGCAGTCGGGAGAATAAGGCTAGCGGGAGGAGGAGAGATACGCAGTATTTT. It encodes CASSRENKASGRRRDTQYF.

This rearrangement joins TRBV4-3 to TRBJ2-1; 11 bases are shared with TRBD2. Germline-derived CDR1 and CDR2 are LGHNA and YSLEER. V was clipped by 1 base and J by 3 bases; unmatched bases: 8. The CDR3 length is 18 residues. The CDR3 DNA reads as TGCGCCAGCAGCCAAGGAGATGTGGGACTAGCGGACTACAATGAGCAGTTCTTC. Translating it yields CASSQGDVGLADYNEQFF.

This clone was observed a few times. J is TRBJ1-1 and V is TRBV10-2; D is unclear. In germline, CDR1 is WSHSY, CDR2 SAAADI. V gave up 6 bases and J gave up 0 bases, with 17 bases separating them. CDR3 length equals 16 residues. The CDR3 sequence is CASSWKLQTLNTEAFF. CDR3 coding DNA: TGCGCCAGCAGCTGGAAGCTACAGACGTTGAACACTGAAGCTTTCTTT.

V gene TRBV28 combines with J gene TRBJ2-3, with 8 bases fitting TRBD2. The CDR3 consists of 19 residues. The V gene's germline CDR1 is MDHEN and CDR2 SYDVKM. V trimming: 6 bases; J trimming: 3 bases; junction bases outside the gene matches: 20. The CDR3 region is CASRGSSDRLAGITDTQYF. CDR3 DNA sequence: TGTGCCAGCAGGGGTAGTTCGGACCGCCTAGCGGGTATAACAGATACGCAGTATTTT.

The chain couples TRBV7-8 to TRBJ2-1, with 13 bases that match TRBD2. After removal of 6 bases from V and 7 bases from J, the junction contained 9 bases not matched to a gene. This CDR3 is built from 16 residues. Germline V gene data show CDR1 as SGHVS and CDR2 as FQNEAQ. In nucleotides, the CDR3 is TGTGCCAGCAGTCAAAGGGGGACTAGCGGGGTTAATGAGCAGTTCTTC. Translated, it gives CASSQRGTSGVNEQFF.

The chain carries TRBV7-6 and TRBJ2-1, with TRBD1 matching 7 bases. The V and J ends lost 5 bases and 0 bases, in that order; junction bases with no gene match: 4. Germline lookup yields CDR1 SGHVS and CDR2 FNYEAQ. The CDR3 is 15 residues long. CDR3 amino acids: CASSTQGSSYNEQFF. CDR3 DNA sequence: TGTGCCAGCAGCACACAGGGGAGCTCCTACAATGAGCAGTTCTTC.

The rearrangement uses TRBV19 and TRBJ1-5; D is unclear. This CDR3 is built from 16 residues. Trimming removed 1 base from V and 0 bases from J, with 10 bases in between. Germline CDR1 reads LNHDA; CDR2 reads SQIVND (reference sequence). CDR3 in DNA: TGTGCCAGTAGTATAGGCAGACGAGATAGCAATCAGCCCCAGCATTTT. Translating gives CASSIGRRDSNQPQHF.

The chain's CDR3 is CASSARTDNTEAFF. The CDR3 nucleotides read TGTGCCAGCAGCGCCCGGACGGATAACACTGAAGCTTTCTTT. The chain employs TRBV7-6 and TRBJ1-1; no clear D gene. This CDR3 comprises 14 residues. Trimming removed 5 bases at V and 2 bases at J, with 12 bases between. Looked up from germline, CDR1 is SGHVS and CDR2 is FNYEAQ. The full variable domain, completed using reference TRBV7-6 and TRBJ1-1, is GAGVSQSPRYKVTKRGQDVALRCDPISGHVSLYWYRQALGQGPEFLTYFNYEAQQDKSGLPNDRFSAERPEGSISTLTIQRTEQRDSAMYRCASSARTDNTEAFFGQGTRLTVV.

The chain has TRBV6-5 and TRBJ2-7, with D perhaps TRBD1 (6 bases). The V gene's germline CDR1 is MNHEY and CDR2 SVGAGI. This CDR3 region has 12 residues. The ends were cut back, 8 bases at V and 2 bases at J, with 10 bases in the middle. The CDR3 sequence: CASLQGPYEQYF. CDR3 coding DNA: TGTGCCAGCCTACAGGGCCCCTACGAGCAGTACTTC.

The chain is built from TRBV7-2 and TRBJ1-1; D is perhaps TRBD1 (5 bases). CDR3 length: 16 residues. Trimming removed 5 bases from V and 0 bases from J, with 16 bases in between. Germline assignment: CDR1 SGHTA and CDR2 FQGNSA. In DNA form, the CDR3 reads TGTGCCAGCAGCACCCGTTGGGGCAGCATGAACACTGAAGCTTTCTTT. Encoded protein: CASSTRWGSMNTEAFF.

The count of this clone is one. The V call is TRBV27, the J call TRBJ2-1; D remains ambiguous. V lost 7 bases to trimming and J lost 4 bases, with 14 bases between them. The CDR3 is 14 residues long. Germline V gene lookup returns CDR1 MNHEY and CDR2 SMNVEV (reference sequence). Here the CDR3 DNA reads TGTGCCAGCACCCCCGGGCGGAATTACAATGAGCAGTTCTTC. Residues: CASTPGRNYNEQFF.

The chain is built from TRBV4-3 and TRBJ1-1, with D unresolved. The CDR3 consists of 12 residues. V was trimmed by 0 bases and J by 2 bases, leaving 1 base between them. Germline lookup yields CDR1 LGHNA and CDR2 YSLEER. CDR3 loop: CASSQENTEAFF. CDR3 nucleotides: TGCGCCAGCAGCCAAGAAAACACTGAAGCTTTCTTT.

In its sample, this clone was seen once. V usage is TRBV9 and J usage is TRBJ2-6, with D hard to call. The V end lost 3 bases, the J end lost 0 bases, and 10 bases lay between the germline ends. The germline V gene encodes CDR1 SGDLS and CDR2 YYNGEE. The CDR3 spans 16 residues. CDR3 sequence reads: CASSARPYSGANVLTF. The CDR3 nucleotides read TGTGCCAGCAGCGCTCGACCATACTCTGGGGCCAACGTCCTGACTTTC.

This chain links TRBV9 with TRBJ2-7; TRBD2 is a possible D gene (6 bases). V lost 5 bases, J lost 7 bases, and 25 bases lay in between. The CDR3 contains 16 residues. CDR1 and CDR2 (germline): SGDLS, YYNGEE. CDR3 region: CASSKWRDPPIWEQYF. In DNA form, the CDR3 reads TGTGCCAGCAGTAAGTGGCGGGACCCTCCGATCTGGGAGCAGTACTTC.